These 16 T cell receptor beta chains came from one sample sequenced in a study of tumor-infiltrating lymphocytes in primary liver carcinoma. Both blood RNA, taken from unsorted whole blood, and germline DNA were extracted. Reverse transcription of 500 to 650 ng total RNA with a constant-region primer produced TCR beta cDNA. Slightly modified ARM-PCR with three nested multiplex PCR rounds yielded TCR beta libraries. PCR rounds one and two used TRBV1-TRBV30 forward primers with a C-beta reverse primer for approximately 11 cycles each. TCRdb itself ran the multiplex PCR reads through MiXCR, one entry per CDR3 protein. This sample has fewer than 400,000 distinct CDR3 sequences, with around three fifths found just once. The sample was peripheral blood. The receptors originated from a woman in her twenties or thirties with primary liver carcinoma and hepatitis B virus infection.

This clonotype was detected many times. The V call is TRBV11-1, the J call TRBJ2-2; D is ambiguous. The CDR3 is 15 residues long. Between the trimmed V and J ends, which lost 5 bases and 2 bases, there was a span of 12 bases. Per germline, CDR1 SGHAT and CDR2 FQDESV (reference sequence). The CDR3 spells CASSPKGVNTGELFF. As DNA, the CDR3 is TGTGCCAGCAGCCCAAAAGGCGTTAACACCGGGGAGCTGTTTTTT.

In the case of this clonotype: As the CDR3 is not closed by the conserved phenylalanine or tryptophan, this likely results from a read error. CDR3 residues: CSVRQRLNTEAFS. The CDR3, as DNA: TGCAGCGTGAGACAGAGATTGAACACTGAAGCTTTCTCT. V is TRBV29-1 and J is TRBJ1-1; maybe TRBD1 (5 bases). V was cut by 6 bases and J by 0 bases, with 11 bases left in between. The CDR3 consists of 13 residues. Germline CDR1 is SQVTM and CDR2 is ANQGSEA.

Regarding this clonotype: A read error may be the cause here, since a much bigger clone is one base away. This rearrangement joins TRBV6-1 to TRBJ2-5, with TRBD1 as a possible D gene (6 bases). The CDR3 is made up of 15 amino acids. Trimming removed 4 bases at V and 2 bases at J, with 14 bases between. The germline CDR1 and CDR2 sequences are MNHNS and SASEGT. The CDR3 region is CASSVLQGGQETQYF. The CDR3 DNA sequence: TGTGCCAGCAGTGTTCTACAGGGTGGGCAAGAGACCCAGTACTTC.

The chain combines TRBV12-3 or TRBV12-4 with TRBJ2-3; D not certain. V gave up 5 bases and J gave up 11 bases, with 14 bases separating them. CDR3 length: 12 residues. CDR3 sequence reads: CASSPIQSEQYF. In nucleotides, the CDR3 is TGTGCCAGCAGTCCTATCCAGAGTGAGCAGTATTTT.

Regarding this clonotype: One end of the junction varies from germline; a read error may be responsible. J is TRBJ2-5 and V is TRBV6-2 or TRBV6-3; possible D gene TRBD2, 5 bases. The CDR3 extends over 15 amino acids. Per germline, CDR1 MNHEY and CDR2 SVGEGT. The CDR3 is CTSSSPGIQQETQYF. CDR3 in DNA: TGTACCAGCAGTTCCCCCGGGATACAACAAGAGACCCAGTACTTC.

The rearrangement uses TRBV10-3 and TRBJ2-1, with 13 bases matching TRBD2. The CDR3 runs to 18 residues. The V and J ends lost 0 bases and 5 bases, in that order; junction bases with no gene match: 7. CDR1 ENHRY and CDR2 SYGVKD come from the germline V gene. The CDR3 sequence: CAISESILGTSGNNEQFF. In DNA, the CDR3 is TGTGCCATCAGTGAGTCGATATTAGGGACTAGCGGGAACAATGAGCAGTTCTTC.

The rearrangement uses TRBV28 and TRBJ1-5, with D possibly matching TRBD1 (5 bases). Germline lookup yields CDR1 MDHEN and CDR2 SYDVKM. CDR3 length equals 16 residues. V was trimmed by 5 bases and J by 6 bases, leaving 20 bases between them. Written as DNA, the CDR3 is TGTGCCAGCAGTCCGGGTTCAGGGTTTGGGGGTCAGCCCCAGCATTTT. Amino acid sequence: CASSPGSGFGGQPQHF.

A word on this clonotype: A much larger clone differs from this one at a single base, so this may be a read error. This rearrangement joins TRBV4-3 to TRBJ2-5; perhaps TRBD2 as D (6 bases). CDR1 is LGHNA, CDR2 YSLEER, per germline. This CDR3 has 17 residues. This CDR3 is CASSQDWGEAFQETQHF. The DNA for the CDR3 is TGCGCCAGCAGCCAAGATTGGGGGGAGGCGTTTCAAGAGACCCAGCACTTC.

About this clonotype itself: One end of the junction is discordant with germline, which a read error may explain. The chain has TRBV4-2 and TRBJ2-1; D may correspond to TRBD1 or TRBD2 (5 bases each). The CDR3 loop spans 14 amino acids. Germline V gives CDR1 LGHNA, CDR2 YNFKEQ. The DNA of the CDR3 is TGTGCCAGCAGGCAGGAATGGGGGTACAATGAGCGGTTCTTC. Translating gives CASRQEWGYNERFF.

In the case of this clonotype: Likely a read error: the CDR3 ends without its conserved phenylalanine or tryptophan. V gene TRBV5-4 combines with J gene TRBJ2-3; D is ambiguous. The germline V and J ends were trimmed by 4 bases and 2 bases, with 11 bases remaining between them. In germline, CDR1 is SGHNT, CDR2 YYREEE (reference sequence). This CDR3 has 14 residues. DNA for the CDR3: TGTGCCAGCAGCAGTAGGGAACTCACAGATACGCAGTATCTT. The encoded protein is CASSSRELTDTQYL.

Turning to this clonotype: One end of the junction fails to match germline, which may point to a read error. The J gene is TRBJ1-3, the V gene TRBV12-3 or TRBV12-4, with D tentatively TRBD1 (6 bases). The CDR3 has 14 residues. In nucleotides, the CDR3 is TGTGCCAGCAGTTTCGGGACATCCGGAAACATCATATGTTTT. Its translation is CASSFGTSGNIICF.

The CDR3 DNA reads as TGTGCCAGCAGCCCGGCCCGGGGGTACTACGAGCAGTACTTC. Its translation: CASSPARGYYEQYF. The gene calls are TRBV7-8 and TRBJ2-7; perhaps TRBD2 as D (6 bases). Germline lookup yields CDR1 SGHVS and CDR2 FQNEAQ. The V end lost 5 bases, the J end lost 3 bases, and 14 bases lay between the germline ends. The CDR3 runs to 14 residues.

Remarks on this clonotype: This sequence may be a read error, since a much larger clone differs from it by one base. The chain links TRBV4-1 to TRBJ2-1; 9 positions agree with TRBD2. Germline CDR1 is MGHRA and CDR2 is YSYEKL. The CDR3 totals 16 residues. DNA of the CDR3: TGCGCCAGCAGCCAAGAAGGCGGGAGGGCGATAAATGAGCGGTTCTTC. Translated: CASSQEGGRAINERFF.

This clonotype was seen a handful of times. The rearrangement uses TRBV7-8 and TRBJ2-1; possibly TRBD2 for D (5 bases). Germline V gene sequence: CDR1 SGHVS, CDR2 FQNEAQ. The CDR3 loop spans 13 amino acids. Deletions cut 5 bases from V and 9 bases from J, with 14 bases between. The CDR3 is CASSPSPRGEQFF. The CDR3 coding sequence is TGTGCCAGCAGCCCGTCTCCCCGGGGTGAGCAGTTCTTC.

On this clonotype itself: A read error may account for a junction end that differs from germline. This chain connects TRBV11-2 to TRBJ2-1; D is unresolved. The CDR3 is 15 residues long. Germline values: CDR1 SGHAT, CDR2 FQNNGV. The CDR3 here is CASSLVAGPYNKQFF. The CDR3 bases are TGTGCCAGCAGCTTAGTTGCAGGCCCCTACAATAAGCAGTTCTTC. Variable domain in full (rest from reference TRBV11-2 and TRBJ2-1): EAGVAQSPRYKIIEKRQSVAFWCNPISGHATLYWYQQILGQGPKLLIQFQNNGVVDDSQLPKDRFSAERLKGVDSTLKIQPAKLEDSAVYLCASSLVAGPYNKQFFGPGTRLTVL.

A word on this clonotype: This may come from a read error, since a much larger clone is one base off. This CDR3 is CASGSGTRGDEQFF. In nucleotides, the CDR3 is TGTGCCAGCGGTTCCGGGACTAGGGGGGATGAGCAGTTCTTC. This chain joins TRBV12-3 or TRBV12-4 and TRBJ2-1; TRBD2 matches at 8 bases. This CDR3 region has 14 residues. J gave up 8 bases and V 8 bases, and 11 bases lay outside the gene matches.